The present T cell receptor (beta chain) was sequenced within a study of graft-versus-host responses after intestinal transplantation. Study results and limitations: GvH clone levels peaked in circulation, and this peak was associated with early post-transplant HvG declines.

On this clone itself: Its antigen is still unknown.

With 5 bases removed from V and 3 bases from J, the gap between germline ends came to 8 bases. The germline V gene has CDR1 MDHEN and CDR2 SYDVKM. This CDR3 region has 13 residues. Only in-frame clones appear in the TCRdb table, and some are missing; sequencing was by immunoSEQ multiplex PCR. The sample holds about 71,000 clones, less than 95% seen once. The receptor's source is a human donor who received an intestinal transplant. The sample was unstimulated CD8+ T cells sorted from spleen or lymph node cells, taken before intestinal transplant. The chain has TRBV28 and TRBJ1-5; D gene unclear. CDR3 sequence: CASSPGSNQPQHF. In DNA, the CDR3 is TGTGCCAGCAGTCCAGGTTCCAATCAGCCCCAGCATTTT.